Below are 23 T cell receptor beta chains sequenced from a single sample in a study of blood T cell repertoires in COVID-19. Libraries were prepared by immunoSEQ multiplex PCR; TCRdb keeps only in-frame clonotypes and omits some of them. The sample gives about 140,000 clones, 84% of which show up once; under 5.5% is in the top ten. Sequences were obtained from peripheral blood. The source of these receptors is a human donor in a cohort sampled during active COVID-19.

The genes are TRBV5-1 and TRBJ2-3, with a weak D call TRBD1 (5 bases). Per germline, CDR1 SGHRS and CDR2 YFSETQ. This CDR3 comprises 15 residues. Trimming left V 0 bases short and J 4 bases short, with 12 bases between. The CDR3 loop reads CASSLGSVTADTQYF. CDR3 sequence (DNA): TGCGCCAGCAGCTTGGGGTCCGTGACAGCAGATACGCAGTATTTT.

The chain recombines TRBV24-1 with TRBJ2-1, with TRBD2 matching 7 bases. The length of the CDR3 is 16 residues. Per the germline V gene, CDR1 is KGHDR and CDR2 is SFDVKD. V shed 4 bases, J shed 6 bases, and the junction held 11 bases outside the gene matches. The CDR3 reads CATSDPGGSPFNEQFF. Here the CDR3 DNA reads TGTGCCACCAGTGACCCTGGCGGGAGCCCCTTCAATGAGCAGTTCTTC.

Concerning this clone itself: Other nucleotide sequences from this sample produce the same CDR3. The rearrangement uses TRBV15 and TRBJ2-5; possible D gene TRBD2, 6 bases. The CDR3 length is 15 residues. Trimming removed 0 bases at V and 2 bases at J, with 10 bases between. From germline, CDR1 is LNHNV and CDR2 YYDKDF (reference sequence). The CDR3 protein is CATSRDPSGQETQYF. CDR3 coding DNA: TGTGCCACCAGCAGAGATCCCAGCGGGCAAGAGACCCAGTACTTC.

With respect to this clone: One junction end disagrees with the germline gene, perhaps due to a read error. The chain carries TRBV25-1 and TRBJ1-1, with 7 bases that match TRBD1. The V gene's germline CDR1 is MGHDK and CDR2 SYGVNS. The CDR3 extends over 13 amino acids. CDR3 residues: CASSRQGDTEASF. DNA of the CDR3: TGTGCCAGCAGTCGCCAGGGGGACACTGAAGCTTCCTTT.

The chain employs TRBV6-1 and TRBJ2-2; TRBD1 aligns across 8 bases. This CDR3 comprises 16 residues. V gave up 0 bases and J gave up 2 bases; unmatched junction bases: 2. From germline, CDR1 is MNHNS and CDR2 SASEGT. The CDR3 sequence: CASSEAGQGNTGELFF. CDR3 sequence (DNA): TGTGCCAGCAGTGAAGCAGGACAGGGAAACACCGGGGAGCTGTTTTTT.

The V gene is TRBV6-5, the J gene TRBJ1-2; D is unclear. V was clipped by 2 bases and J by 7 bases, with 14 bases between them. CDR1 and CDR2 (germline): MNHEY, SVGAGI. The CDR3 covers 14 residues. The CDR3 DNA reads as TGTGCCAGCAGTTACGACCGAACGAGGGCTGGCTACACCTTC. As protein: CASSYDRTRAGYTF.

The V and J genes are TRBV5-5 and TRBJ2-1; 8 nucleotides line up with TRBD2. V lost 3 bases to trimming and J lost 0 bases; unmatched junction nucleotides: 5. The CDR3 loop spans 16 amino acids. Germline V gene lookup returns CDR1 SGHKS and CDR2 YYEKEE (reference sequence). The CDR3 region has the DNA TGTGCCAGCAGCTGGGCGAGCGGGAGCTCCTACAATGAGCAGTTCTTC. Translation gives CASSWASGSSYNEQFF. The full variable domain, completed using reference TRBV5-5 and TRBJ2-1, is DAGVTQSPTHLIKTRGQQVTLRCSPISGHKSVSWYQQVLGQGPQFIFQYYEKEERGRGNFPDRFSARQFPNYSSELNVNALLLGDSALYLCASSWASGSSYNEQFFGPGTRLTVL.

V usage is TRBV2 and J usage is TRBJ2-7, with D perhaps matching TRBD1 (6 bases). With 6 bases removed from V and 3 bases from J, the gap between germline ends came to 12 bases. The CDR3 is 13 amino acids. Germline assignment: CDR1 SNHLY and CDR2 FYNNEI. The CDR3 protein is CASSEDRDYEQYF. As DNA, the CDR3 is TGTGCCAGCAGCGAGGACAGAGACTACGAGCAGTACTTC.

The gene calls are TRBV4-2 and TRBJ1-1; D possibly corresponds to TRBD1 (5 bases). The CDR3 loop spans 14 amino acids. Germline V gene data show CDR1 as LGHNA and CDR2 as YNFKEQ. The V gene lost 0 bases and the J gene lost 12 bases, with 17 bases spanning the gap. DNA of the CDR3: TGTGCCAGCAGCCAAGACAGGGACCTCGGGAGACCTTTCTTT. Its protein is CASSQDRDLGRPFF.

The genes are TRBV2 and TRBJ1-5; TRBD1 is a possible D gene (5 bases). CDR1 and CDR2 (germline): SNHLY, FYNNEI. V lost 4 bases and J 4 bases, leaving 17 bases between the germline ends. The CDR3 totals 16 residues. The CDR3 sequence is CASSGGDGSANQPQHF. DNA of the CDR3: TGTGCCAGCAGTGGGGGGGATGGTTCCGCGAATCAGCCCCAGCATTTT.

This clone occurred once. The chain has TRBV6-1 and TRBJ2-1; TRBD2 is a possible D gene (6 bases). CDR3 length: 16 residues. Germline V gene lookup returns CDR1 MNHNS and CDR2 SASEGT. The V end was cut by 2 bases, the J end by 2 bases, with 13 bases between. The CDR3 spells CASSESLGGAYNEQFF. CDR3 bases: TGTGCCAGCAGTGAAAGCCTCGGAGGGGCCTACAATGAGCAGTTCTTC.

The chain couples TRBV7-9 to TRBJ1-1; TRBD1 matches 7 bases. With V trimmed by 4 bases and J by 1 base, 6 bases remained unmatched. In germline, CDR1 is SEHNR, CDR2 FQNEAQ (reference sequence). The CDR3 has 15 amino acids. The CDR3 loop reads CASSSLTGRNTEAFF. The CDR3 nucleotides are TGTGCCAGCAGCTCGTTGACAGGGAGGAACACTGAAGCTTTCTTT.

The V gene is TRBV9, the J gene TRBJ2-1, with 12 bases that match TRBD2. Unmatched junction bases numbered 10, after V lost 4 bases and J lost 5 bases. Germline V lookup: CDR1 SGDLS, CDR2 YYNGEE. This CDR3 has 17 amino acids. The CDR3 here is CASSPRLAGDRDNEQFF. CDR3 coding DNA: TGTGCCAGCAGCCCCCGACTAGCGGGAGACAGGGACAATGAGCAGTTCTTC.

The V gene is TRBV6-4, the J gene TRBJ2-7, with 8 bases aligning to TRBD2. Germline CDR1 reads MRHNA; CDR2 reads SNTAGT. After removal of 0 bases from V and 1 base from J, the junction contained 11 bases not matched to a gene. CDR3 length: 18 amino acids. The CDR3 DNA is TGTGCCAGCAGTGACTCCGAACCTATAGCGGGGTCTTCCTACGAGCAGTACGTC. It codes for CASSDSEPIAGSSYEQYV.

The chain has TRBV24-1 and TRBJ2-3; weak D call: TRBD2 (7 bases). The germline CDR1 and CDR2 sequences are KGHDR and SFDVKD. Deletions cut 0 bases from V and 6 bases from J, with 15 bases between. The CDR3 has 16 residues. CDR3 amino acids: CATSDLGGGGADTQYF. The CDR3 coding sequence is TGTGCCACCAGTGATTTGGGAGGAGGGGGGGCTGATACGCAGTATTTT.

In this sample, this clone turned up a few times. CDR3 in DNA: TGTGCCAGCAGTTTAGGGACAGAGTCGGACGAGCAGTACTTC. Translating gives CASSLGTESDEQYF. V usage is TRBV27 and J usage is TRBJ2-7; 7 bases are shared with TRBD1. Germline CDR1 and CDR2: MNHEY and SMNVEV (reference sequence). This CDR3 contains 14 residues. Trimming at V came to 2 bases and at J to 5 bases, leaving 6 bases not matched to a gene.

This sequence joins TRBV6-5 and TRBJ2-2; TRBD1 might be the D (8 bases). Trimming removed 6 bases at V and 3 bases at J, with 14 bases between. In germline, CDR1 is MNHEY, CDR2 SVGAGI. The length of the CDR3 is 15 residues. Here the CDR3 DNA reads TGTGCCAGCAGCCTACAGGGGGGGGACACCGGGGAGCTGTTTTTT. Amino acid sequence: CASSLQGGDTGELFF.

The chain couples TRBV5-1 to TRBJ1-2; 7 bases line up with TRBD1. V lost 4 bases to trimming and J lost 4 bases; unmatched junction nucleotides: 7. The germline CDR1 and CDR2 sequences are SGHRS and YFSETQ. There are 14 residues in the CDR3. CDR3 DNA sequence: TGCGCCAGCAGCCCCCAGGGGGGTCTCTATGGCTACACCTTC. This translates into CASSPQGGLYGYTF.

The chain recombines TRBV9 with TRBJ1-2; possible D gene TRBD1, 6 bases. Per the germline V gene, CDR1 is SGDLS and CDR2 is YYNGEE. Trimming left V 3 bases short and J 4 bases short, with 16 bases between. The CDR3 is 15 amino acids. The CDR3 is CASSAGKQGRYGYTF. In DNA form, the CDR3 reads TGTGCCAGCAGCGCCGGTAAACAGGGCCGCTATGGCTACACCTTC.

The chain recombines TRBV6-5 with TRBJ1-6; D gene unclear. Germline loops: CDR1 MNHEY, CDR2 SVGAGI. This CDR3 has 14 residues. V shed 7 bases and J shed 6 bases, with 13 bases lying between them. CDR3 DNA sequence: TGTGCCAGCATCACGGGAGGGAGTAATTCACCCCTCCACTTT. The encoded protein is CASITGGSNSPLHF.

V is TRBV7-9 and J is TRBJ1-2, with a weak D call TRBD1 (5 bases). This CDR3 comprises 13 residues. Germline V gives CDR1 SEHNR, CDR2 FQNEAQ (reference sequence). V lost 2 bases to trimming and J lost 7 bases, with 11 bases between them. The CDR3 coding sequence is TGTGCCAGCAGCTTAAATAGGACACCTGGCTACACCTTC. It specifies CASSLNRTPGYTF.

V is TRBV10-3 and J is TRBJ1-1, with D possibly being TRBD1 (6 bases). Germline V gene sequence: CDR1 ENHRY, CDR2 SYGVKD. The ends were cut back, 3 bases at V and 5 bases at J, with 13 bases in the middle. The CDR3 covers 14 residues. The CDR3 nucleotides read TGTGCCATCAGTGACCTGGGGGCGGGTACTGAAGCTTTCTTT. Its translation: CAISDLGAGTEAFF.

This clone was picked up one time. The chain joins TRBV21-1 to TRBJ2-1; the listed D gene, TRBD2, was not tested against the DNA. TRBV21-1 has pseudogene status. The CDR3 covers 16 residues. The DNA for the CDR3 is TGTGCCAGCAGCAAAGCAACTAGCGGGAGTTACAATGAGCAGTTCTTC. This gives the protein CASSKATSGSYNEQFF.